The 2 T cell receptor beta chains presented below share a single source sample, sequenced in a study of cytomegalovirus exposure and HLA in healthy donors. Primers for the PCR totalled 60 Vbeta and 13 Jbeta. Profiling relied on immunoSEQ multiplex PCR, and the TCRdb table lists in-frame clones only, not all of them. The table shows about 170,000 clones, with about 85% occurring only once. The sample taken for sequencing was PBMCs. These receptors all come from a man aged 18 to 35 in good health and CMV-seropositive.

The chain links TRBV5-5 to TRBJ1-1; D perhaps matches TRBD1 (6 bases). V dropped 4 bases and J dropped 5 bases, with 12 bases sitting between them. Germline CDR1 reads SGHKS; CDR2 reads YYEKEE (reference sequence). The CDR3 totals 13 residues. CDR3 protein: CASSVQGSTEAFF. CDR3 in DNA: TGTGCCAGCAGCGTACAGGGTTCAACTGAAGCTTTCTTT.

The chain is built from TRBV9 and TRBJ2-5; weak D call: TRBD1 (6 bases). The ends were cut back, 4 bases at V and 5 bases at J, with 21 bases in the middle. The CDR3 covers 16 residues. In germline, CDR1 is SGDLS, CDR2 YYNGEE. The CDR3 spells CASSPTYRVWAETQYF. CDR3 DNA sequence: TGTGCCAGCAGCCCAACGTACAGGGTTTGGGCGGAGACCCAGTACTTC.